This TCR beta chain was captured by sequencing in a study of T cell responses to AZD1222 COVID-19 vaccine. General study points: Most donors were white British and more were female, and clonal diversity was possibly underestimated.

As regards this clone: Its target is unknown.

The repertoire was sequenced with immunoSEQ multiplex PCR; TCRdb's copy has only in-frame clones and lacks some. The data contain around 79,000 clones, roughly nine tenths of them singletons. Germline V gives CDR1 SEHNR, CDR2 FQNEAQ (reference sequence). Germline trimming cut 4 bases from V and 4 bases from J; bases unmatched to any gene: 9. The CDR3 loop spans 17 amino acids. This material consisted of peripheral blood, taken on day 0 of AZD1222 vaccination. The rearrangement joins TRBV7-9 to TRBJ2-7, with TRBD2 matching over 14 bases. The origin of this receptor is an adult in good health. As DNA, the CDR3 is TGTGCCAGCAGCTCTGGGACTAGCGGGAGTAAATCTTACGAGCAGTACTTC. It specifies CASSSGTSGSKSYEQYF.